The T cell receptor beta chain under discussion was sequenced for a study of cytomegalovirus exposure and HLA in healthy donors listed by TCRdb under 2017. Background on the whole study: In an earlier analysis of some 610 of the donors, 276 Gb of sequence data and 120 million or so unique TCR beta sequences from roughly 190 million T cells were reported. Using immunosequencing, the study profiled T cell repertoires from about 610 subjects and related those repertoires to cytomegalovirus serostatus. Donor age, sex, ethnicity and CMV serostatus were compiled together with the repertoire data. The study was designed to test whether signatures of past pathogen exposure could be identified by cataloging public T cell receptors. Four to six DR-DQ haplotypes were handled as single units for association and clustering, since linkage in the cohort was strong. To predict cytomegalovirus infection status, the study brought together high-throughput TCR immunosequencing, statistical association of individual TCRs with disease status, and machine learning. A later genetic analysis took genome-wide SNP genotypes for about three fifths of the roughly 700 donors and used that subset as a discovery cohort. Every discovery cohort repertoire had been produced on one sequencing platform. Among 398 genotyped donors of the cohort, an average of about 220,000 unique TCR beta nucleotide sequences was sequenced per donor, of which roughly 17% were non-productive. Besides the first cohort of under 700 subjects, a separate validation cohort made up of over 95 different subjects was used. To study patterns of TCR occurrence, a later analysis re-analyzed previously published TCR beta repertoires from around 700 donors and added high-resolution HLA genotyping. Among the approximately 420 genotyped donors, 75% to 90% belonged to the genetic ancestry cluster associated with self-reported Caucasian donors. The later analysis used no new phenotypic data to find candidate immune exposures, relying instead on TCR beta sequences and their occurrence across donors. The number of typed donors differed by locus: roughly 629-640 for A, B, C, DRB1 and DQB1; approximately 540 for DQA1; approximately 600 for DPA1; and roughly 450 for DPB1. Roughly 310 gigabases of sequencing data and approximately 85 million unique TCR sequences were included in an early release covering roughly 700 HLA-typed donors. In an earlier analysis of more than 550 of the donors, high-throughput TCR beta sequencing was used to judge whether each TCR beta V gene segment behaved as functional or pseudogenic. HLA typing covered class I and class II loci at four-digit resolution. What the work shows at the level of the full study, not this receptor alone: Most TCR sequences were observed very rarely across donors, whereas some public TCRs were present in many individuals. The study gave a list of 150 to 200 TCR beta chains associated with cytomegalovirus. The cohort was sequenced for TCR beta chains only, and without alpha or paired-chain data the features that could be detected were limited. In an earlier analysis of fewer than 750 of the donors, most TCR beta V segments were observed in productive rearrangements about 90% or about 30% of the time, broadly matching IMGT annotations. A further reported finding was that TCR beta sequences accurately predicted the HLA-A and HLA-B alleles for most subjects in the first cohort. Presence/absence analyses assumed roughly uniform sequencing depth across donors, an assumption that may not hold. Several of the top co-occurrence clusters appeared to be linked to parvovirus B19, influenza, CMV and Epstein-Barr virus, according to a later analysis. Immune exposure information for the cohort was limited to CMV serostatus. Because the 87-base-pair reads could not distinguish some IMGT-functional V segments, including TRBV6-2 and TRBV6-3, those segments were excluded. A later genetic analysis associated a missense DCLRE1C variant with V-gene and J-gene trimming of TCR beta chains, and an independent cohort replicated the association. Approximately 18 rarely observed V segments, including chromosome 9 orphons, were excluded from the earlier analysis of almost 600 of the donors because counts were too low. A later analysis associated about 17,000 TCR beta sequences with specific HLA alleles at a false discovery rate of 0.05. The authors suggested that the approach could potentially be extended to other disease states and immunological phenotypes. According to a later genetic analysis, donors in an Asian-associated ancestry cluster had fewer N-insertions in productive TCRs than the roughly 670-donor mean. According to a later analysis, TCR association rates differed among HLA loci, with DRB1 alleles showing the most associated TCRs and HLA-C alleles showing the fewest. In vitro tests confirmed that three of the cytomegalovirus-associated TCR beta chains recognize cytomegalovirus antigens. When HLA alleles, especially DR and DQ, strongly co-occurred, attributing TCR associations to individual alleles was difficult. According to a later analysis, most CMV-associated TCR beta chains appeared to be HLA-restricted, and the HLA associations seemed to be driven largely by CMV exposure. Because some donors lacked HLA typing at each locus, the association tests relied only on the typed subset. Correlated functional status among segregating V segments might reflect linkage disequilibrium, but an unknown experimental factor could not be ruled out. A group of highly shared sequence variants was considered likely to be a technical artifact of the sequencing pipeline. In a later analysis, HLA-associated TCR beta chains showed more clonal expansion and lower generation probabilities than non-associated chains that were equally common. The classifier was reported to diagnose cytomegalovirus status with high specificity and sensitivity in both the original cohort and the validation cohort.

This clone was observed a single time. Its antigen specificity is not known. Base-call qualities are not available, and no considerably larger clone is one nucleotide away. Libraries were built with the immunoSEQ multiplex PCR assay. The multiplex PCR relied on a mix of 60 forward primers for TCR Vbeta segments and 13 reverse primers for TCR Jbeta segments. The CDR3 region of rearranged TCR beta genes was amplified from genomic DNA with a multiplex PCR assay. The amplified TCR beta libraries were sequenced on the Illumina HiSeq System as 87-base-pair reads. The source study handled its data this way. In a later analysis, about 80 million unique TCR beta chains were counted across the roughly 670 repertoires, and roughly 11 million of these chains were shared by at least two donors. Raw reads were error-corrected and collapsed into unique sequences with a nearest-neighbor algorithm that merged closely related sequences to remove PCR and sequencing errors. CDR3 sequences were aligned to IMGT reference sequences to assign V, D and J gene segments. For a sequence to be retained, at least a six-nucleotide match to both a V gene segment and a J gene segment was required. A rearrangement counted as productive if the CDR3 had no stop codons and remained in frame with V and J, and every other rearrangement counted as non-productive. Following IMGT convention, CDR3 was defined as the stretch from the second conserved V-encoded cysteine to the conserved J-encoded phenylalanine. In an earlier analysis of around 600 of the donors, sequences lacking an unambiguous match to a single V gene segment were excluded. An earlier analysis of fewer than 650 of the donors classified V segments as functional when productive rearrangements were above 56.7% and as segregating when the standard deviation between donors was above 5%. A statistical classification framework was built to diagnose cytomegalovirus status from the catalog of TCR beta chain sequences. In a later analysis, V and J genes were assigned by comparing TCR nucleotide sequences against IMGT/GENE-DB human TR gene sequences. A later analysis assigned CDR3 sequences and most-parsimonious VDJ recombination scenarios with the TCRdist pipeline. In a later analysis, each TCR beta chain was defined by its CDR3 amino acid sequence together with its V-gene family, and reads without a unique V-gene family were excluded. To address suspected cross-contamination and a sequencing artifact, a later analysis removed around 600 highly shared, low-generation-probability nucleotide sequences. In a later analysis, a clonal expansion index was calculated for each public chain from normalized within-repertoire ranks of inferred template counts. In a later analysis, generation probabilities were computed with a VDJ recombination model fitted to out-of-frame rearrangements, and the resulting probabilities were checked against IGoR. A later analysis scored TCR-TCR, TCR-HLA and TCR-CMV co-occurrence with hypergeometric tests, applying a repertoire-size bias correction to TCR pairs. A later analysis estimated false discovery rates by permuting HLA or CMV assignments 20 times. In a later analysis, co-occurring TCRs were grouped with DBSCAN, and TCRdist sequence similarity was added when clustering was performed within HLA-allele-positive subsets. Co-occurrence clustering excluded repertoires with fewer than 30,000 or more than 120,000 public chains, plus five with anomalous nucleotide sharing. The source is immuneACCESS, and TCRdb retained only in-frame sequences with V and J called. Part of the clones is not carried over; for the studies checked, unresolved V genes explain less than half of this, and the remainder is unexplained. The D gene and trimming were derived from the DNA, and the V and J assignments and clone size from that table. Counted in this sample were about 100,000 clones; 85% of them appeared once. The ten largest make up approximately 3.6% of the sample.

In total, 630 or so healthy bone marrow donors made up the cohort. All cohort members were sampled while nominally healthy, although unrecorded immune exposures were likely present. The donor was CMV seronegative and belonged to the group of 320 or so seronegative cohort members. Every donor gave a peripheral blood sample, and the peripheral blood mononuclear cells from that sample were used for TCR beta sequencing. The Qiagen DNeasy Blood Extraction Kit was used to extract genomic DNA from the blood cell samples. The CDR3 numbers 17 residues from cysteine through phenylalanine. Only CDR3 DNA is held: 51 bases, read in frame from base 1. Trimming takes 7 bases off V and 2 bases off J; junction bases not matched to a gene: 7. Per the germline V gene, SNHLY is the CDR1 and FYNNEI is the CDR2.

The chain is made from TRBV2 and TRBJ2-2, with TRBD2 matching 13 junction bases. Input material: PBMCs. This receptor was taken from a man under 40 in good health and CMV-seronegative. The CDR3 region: CASKAGLAGPNTGELFF. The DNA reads TGTGCCAGCAAGGCGGGACTAGCGGGGCCTAACACCGGGGAGCTGTTTTTT.